Following are 20 T cell receptor beta chains from one sample sequenced in a study of regulatory T cells in long-lasting Graves disease. CDR3-region Arm-PCR and iRepertoire HTBI primers produced the TCR beta libraries. TCRdb re-called the multiplex PCR reads with MiXCR, one entry per CDR3 protein. The data contain some 500,000 distinct CDR3 sequences, around an eighth of them singletons. The time point is: newly diagnosed GD, antithyroid drugs for less than 3 months. Extracted PBMC RNA gave rise to the TCR library. In addition, the sample was reused for a study of T cells in Graves' hyperthyroidism and ophthalmopathy.

Here the sequenced sample was peripheral blood mononuclear cells (PBMCs), taken at new diagnosis, from a patient treated with antithyroid drugs. Receptors were obtained from a man younger than 40 with Graves disease.

The J gene is TRBJ2-2, the V gene TRBV20-1, with no clear D. Trimming took off 2 bases at V and 3 bases at J, with 4 bases between the two ends. This CDR3 spans 12 amino acids. Germline V lookup: CDR1 DFQATT, CDR2 SNEGSKA (reference sequence). The DNA for the CDR3 is TGCAGTGCTAGATCCTACACCGGGGAGCTGTTTTTT. The encoded protein is CSARSYTGELFF.

By share of the sample, this clonotype is medium-sized. The CDR3 DNA reads TGTGCCAGCCAAAAGGTGGGGGAATCCTACAATGAGCAGTTCTTC. This sequence encodes CASQKVGESYNEQFF. This chain joins TRBV6-1 and TRBJ2-1; D assignment may be TRBD1 or TRBD2 (5 bases each). V lost 8 bases and J lost 1, with 15 bases in between. Germline CDR1 and CDR2: MNHNS and SASEGT. The CDR3 runs 15 residues.

Worth noting for this clonotype: It is unclear where the CDR3 begins or ends on the DNA, so no DNA is shown, and the CDR3 is as TCRdb lists it. The gene calls are TRBV7-9 and TRBJ1-1; the DNA was not used to check the table's D call, TRBD1. Germline loops: CDR1 SEHNR, CDR2 FQNEAQ (reference sequence). Counting both end residues, the CDR3 totals 14 amino acids. The CDR3 reads CASSLVGGGTEASF.

Only a few counts were recorded for this clonotype. J is TRBJ1-1 and V is TRBV13; D gene unclear. Between the trimmed V and J ends, which lost 0 bases and 11 bases, there was a span of 7 bases. This CDR3 has 11 residues. Germline loops: CDR1 PRHDT, CDR2 FYEKMQ (reference sequence). The CDR3 region has the DNA TGTGCCAGCAGCTTAGGTCCAGGTGCTTTCTTT. Protein: CASSLGPGAFF. Supplemented by reference TRBV13 and TRBJ1-1, the full variable domain reads AAGVIQSPRHLIKEKRETATLKCYPIPRHDTVYWYQQGPGQDPQFLISFYEKMQSDKGSIPDRFSAQQFSDYHSELNMSSLELGDSALYFCASSLGPGAFFGQGTRLTVV.

This clonotype was seen repeatedly, ten times or more. This chain connects TRBV12-3 or TRBV12-4 to TRBJ1-4; maybe TRBD1 (6 bases). This CDR3 region has 14 residues. The V end was cut by 5 bases, the J end by 4 bases, with 11 bases between. The CDR3 loop is CASSQGGSNEKLFF. CDR3 DNA sequence: TGTGCCAGCAGTCAAGGGGGGAGTAATGAAAAACTGTTTTTT.

This clonotype was counted only a few times. V is TRBV5-1 and J is TRBJ2-7, with 12 bases identical to TRBD2. The CDR3 sequence is 14 residues long. Germline V gene lookup returns CDR1 SGHRS and CDR2 YFSETQ. The V segment lost 0 bases and the J segment 10 bases; nucleotides outside the gene matches: 5. Here the CDR3 reads CASSLEGLAGFQYF. The CDR3 region has the DNA TGCGCCAGCAGCTTGGAGGGACTAGCGGGTTTTCAGTACTTC. The full variable domain, with the rest looked up from reference TRBV5-1 and TRBJ2-7, is KAGVTQTPRYLIKTRGQQVTLSCSPISGHRSVSWYQQTPGQGLQFLFEYFSETQRNKGNFPGRFSGRQFSNSRSEMNVSTLELGDSALYLCASSLEGLAGFQYFGPGTRLTVT.

This clonotype was counted a few times. CDR3: CASSLRAGPNTIYF. The CDR3 region has the DNA TGTGCCAGCAGCTTAAGGGCAGGGCCAAACACCATATATTTT. V is TRBV7-8 and J is TRBJ1-3, with D perhaps matching TRBD1 (5 bases). Deletions cut 2 bases from V and 6 bases from J, with 11 bases between. Germline values: CDR1 SGHVS, CDR2 FQNEAQ. This CDR3 comprises 14 residues. Together with reference TRBV7-8 and TRBJ1-3, the CDR3 gives the full variable domain: GAGVSQSPRYKVAKRGQDVALRCDPISGHVSLFWYQQALGQGPEFLTYFQNEAQLDKSGLPSDRFFAERPEGSVSTLKIQRTQQEDSAVYLCASSLRAGPNTIYFGEGSWLTVV.

This clonotype was found a few times. The rearrangement joins TRBV13 to TRBJ1-2; D unresolved. V lost 6 bases and J 8 bases, leaving 19 bases between the germline ends. The CDR3 consists of 14 residues. Germline loops: CDR1 PRHDT, CDR2 FYEKMQ (reference sequence). The DNA for the CDR3 is TGTGCCAGCAGACCCCCCTTGAGACGAGAGGGCTACACCTTC. This encodes CASRPPLRREGYTF.

This clonotype turned up a few times. The chain couples TRBV20-1 to TRBJ2-6, with D perhaps TRBD2 (7 bases). The CDR3 runs 17 residues. The ends were cut back, 2 bases at V and 1 base at J, with 15 bases in the middle. Germline lookup yields CDR1 DFQATT and CDR2 SNEGSKA (reference sequence). CDR3 nucleotides: TGCAGTGCTAGATCCCAAGGGGGGGGTTCTGGGGCCAACGTCCTGACTTTC. Residues: CSARSQGGGSGANVLTF.

This clonotype came up a few times. The V and J genes are TRBV5-1 and TRBJ2-7; D remains unclear. With 4 bases removed from V and 3 bases from J, the gap between germline ends came to 8 bases. Germline CDR1 and CDR2: SGHRS and YFSETQ. The CDR3 is 12 amino acids. CDR3 DNA: TGCGCCAGCAGCGGTGATTACTACGAGCAGTACTTC. Protein: CASSGDYYEQYF.

This clonotype was detected many times. V gene TRBV12-3 or TRBV12-4 combines with J gene TRBJ2-2, with TRBD2 matching over 7 bases. This CDR3 has 16 amino acids. V lost 3 bases to trimming and J lost 4 bases; unmatched junction nucleotides: 8. CDR3 sequence reads: CASSFGSGGLTGELFF. CDR3 nucleotides: TGTGCCAGCAGTTTCGGATCGGGAGGACTCACCGGGGAGCTGTTTTTT.

CDR3 bases: TGTGCCAGCAGCTTAGTGGGTCCCGGCAATTCACCCCTCCACTTT. This codes for CASSLVGPGNSPLHF. This sequence joins TRBV7-2 and TRBJ1-6; D remains unclear. The germline CDR1 and CDR2 sequences are SGHTA and FQGNSA. The CDR3 has 15 amino acids. V gave up 1 base and J gave up 7 bases, with 11 bases separating them.

The chain uses TRBV9 and TRBJ2-1; tentatively, D is TRBD1 or TRBD2 (5 bases each). There are 17 residues in the CDR3. Germline assignment: CDR1 SGDLS and CDR2 YYNGEE. Trimming stripped 3 bases from V and 0 bases from J, with 16 bases between. The CDR3: CASSEGPLRGSYNEQFF. The CDR3 nucleotides read TGTGCCAGCAGCGAGGGACCCTTGAGGGGCTCCTACAATGAGCAGTTCTTC. The full variable domain, with the rest looked up from reference TRBV9 and TRBJ2-1, is DSGVTQTPKHLITATGQRVTLRCSPRSGDLSVYWYQQSLDQGLQFLIQYYNGEERAKGNILERFSAQQFPDLHSELNLSSLELGDSALYFCASSEGPLRGSYNEQFFGPGTRLTVL.

This clonotype was seen at least ten times. The junction and the germline gene differ at one end; a read error may be behind it. The chain joins TRBV5-1 to TRBJ2-7; 10 bases match TRBD2. In germline, CDR1 is SGHRS, CDR2 YFSETQ. This CDR3 has 15 residues. The CDR3 nucleotides read TGTGCCAGCAGCTTGGGTCTAGCGGGAGACTACGAGCAGTACTTC. Encoded protein: CASSLGLAGDYEQYF.

This sequence joins TRBV5-1 and TRBJ2-1; D may correspond to TRBD1 or TRBD2 (5 bases each). Germline lookup yields CDR1 SGHRS and CDR2 YFSETQ. The V and J ends lost 4 bases and 0 bases respectively, with 11 bases between them. This CDR3 comprises 15 residues. The CDR3 sequence: CASSKRDASYNEQFF. In DNA, the CDR3 is TGCGCCAGCAGCAAACGGGACGCCTCCTACAATGAGCAGTTCTTC.

On this clonotype itself: A much bigger clone sits one base away, suggesting this may be a read error. Because the CDR3 is missing its conserved closing phenylalanine or tryptophan, this is likely a read error. The gene calls are TRBV11-2 and TRBJ1-1; unclear D gene. The germline V gene encodes CDR1 SGHAT and CDR2 FQNNGV. V shed 5 bases and J shed 4 bases, with 5 bases lying between them. The CDR3 is made up of 11 amino acids. Written as DNA, the CDR3 is TGTGCCAGCAGCCCCGCCACTGAAGCTTTCTCT. Its protein is CASSPATEAFS.

This clonotype was observed a single time. Since a far larger clone is one base different, this is likely a read error. The rearrangement links TRBV11-2 to TRBJ2-5, with D perhaps matching TRBD2 (6 bases). The CDR3 length is 16 residues. Per the germline V gene, CDR1 is SGHAT and CDR2 is FQNNGV. Trimming removed 8 bases from V and 11 bases from J, with 30 bases in between. The CDR3 loop reads CASQSGVALSYNEQYF. As DNA, the CDR3 is TGTGCCAGCCAGTCGGGAGTGGCTCTCTCCTACAATGAGCAGTACTTC.

This clonotype has only a few counts. The V call is TRBV27, the J call TRBJ1-2, with D tentatively TRBD1 (6 bases). The CDR3 covers 15 residues. V shed 2 bases and J shed 3 bases, with 13 bases lying between them. Germline V gives CDR1 MNHEY, CDR2 SMNVEV (reference sequence). The CDR3 sequence: CASSLQGMKDYGYTF. CDR3 DNA: TGTGCCAGCAGTTTACAGGGGATGAAAGACTATGGCTACACCTTC.

This clonotype was detected ten times or more. The chain employs TRBV6-1 and TRBJ2-7; D is perhaps TRBD1 (6 bases). The CDR3 is 14 amino acids. CDR1 MNHNS and CDR2 SASEGT come from the germline V gene. V was shortened by 5 bases and J by 6 bases, with 17 bases between the two germline ends. CDR3: CASSQGPQGLEQYF. The CDR3 region has the DNA TGTGCCAGCAGTCAGGGGCCCCAGGGCCTCGAGCAGTACTTC.

This clonotype has a count of ten or more. The junction departs from the called germline gene at one end, perhaps through a read error. This chain connects TRBV10-2 to TRBJ1-2; the match to TRBD1 covers 7 bases. The length of the CDR3 is 13 residues. The germline CDR1 and CDR2 sequences are WSHSY and SAAADI. The CDR3 protein is CASRGDRAYGYTF. The CDR3 nucleotides read TGTGCCAGCAGGGGGGACAGAGCCTATGGCTACACCTTC.